These T cell receptor beta chains were read from a single sample in a study of OX40 agonist ivuxolimab in advanced cancers. TCRdb keeps only in-frame clones here, not all; method: immunoSEQ multiplex PCR. The sample shows some 45,000 clones, approximately 86% of them seen only once. The sample consisted of CD4+ or CD8+ T cells sorted from blood, taken in a trial of the OX40 agonist ivuxolimab. These receptors were obtained from an adult with an advanced solid tumor such as melanoma, head and neck, liver or kidney cancer. The CDR3 runs from the conserved cysteine through the conserved F or W. D genes are given only for firm matches. Some rows have no size entry. The others give once, few or many, or a class for an expanded clone.

clone size	V gene	D gene	J gene	CDR3 protein	CDR3 DNA
few	TRBV11-2	.	TRBJ1-2	CATHALTEGYTF	TGTGCCACTCATGCCCTCACAGAAGGCTACACCTTC
.	TRBV7-9	.	TRBJ2-5	CASSLVSLGETQYF	TGTGCCAGCAGCTTAGTTTCCCTAGGGGAGACCCAGTACTTC
.	TRBV29-1	.	TRBJ2-7	CSVEMEGSREQYF	TGCAGCGTTGAAATGGAAGGGTCCCGCGAGCAGTACTTC
.	TRBV6-5	TRBD1	TRBJ2-1	CASSPGQGWNEQFF	TGTGCCAGCAGCCCGGGACAGGGATGGAATGAGCAGTTCTTC
.	TRBV11-2	.	TRBJ1-6	CASSPAGASPLHF	TGTGCCAGCAGTCCCGCAGGGGCGTCACCCCTCCACTTT
.	TRBV18	TRBD1	TRBJ2-7	CASSSGTGGREQYF	TGTGCCAGCTCGTCCGGGACAGGGGGGCGGGAGCAGTACTTC
.	TRBV19	.	TRBJ1-4	CASSDYSATNEKLFF	TGTGCCAGTAGTGACTACAGTGCAACTAATGAAAAACTGTTTTTC
.	TRBV23-1	.	TRBJ2-5	CASSHEQETQYF	TGCGCCAGCAGCCACGAACAAGAGACCCAGTACTTC
.	TRBV6-1	.	TRBJ2-3	CASSEWTQYTDTQYF	TGTGCCAGCAGTGAATGGACTCAATACACAGATACGCAGTATTTT
few	TRBV2	TRBD2	TRBJ2-5	CASRSGSGLETQYF	TGTGCCAGCAGGTCGGGTAGCGGGTTGGAGACCCAGTACTTC
.	TRBV7-2	.	TRBJ1-1	CASSPPGRGNTEAFF	TGTGCCAGCAGCCCGCCGGGAAGGGGAAACACTGAAGCTTTCTTT
.	TRBV9	TRBD1	TRBJ1-6	CASSGEEGAYNSPLHF	TGTGCCAGCAGCGGAGAGGAGGGGGCGTATAATTCACCCCTCCACTTT
once	TRBV18	.	TRBJ2-4	CASSPQGQTKNIQYF	TGTGCCAGCTCACCACAGGGTCAGACCAAAAACATTCAGTACTTC
.	TRBV10-3	TRBD2	TRBJ2-1	CAISERLAGVNEQFF	TGTGCCATCAGTGAAAGACTAGCGGGAGTCAATGAGCAGTTCTTC
.	TRBV30	TRBD2	TRBJ2-1	CAWSVPGSGRSGEQFF	TGTGCCTGGAGTGTACCCGGTAGCGGGAGATCTGGTGAGCAGTTCTTC
.	TRBV5-6	TRBD1	TRBJ2-3	CASSRQGADTQYF	TGTGCCAGCAGTCGACAGGGGGCGGATACGCAGTATTTT
.	TRBV20-1	.	TRBJ2-5	CSARDWETQYF	TGCAGTGCTCGTGACTGGGAGACCCAGTACTTC
.	TRBV6-4	.	TRBJ1-3	CASSLTDAGNTIYF	TGTGCCAGCAGTTTGACAGACGCTGGAAACACCATATATTTT
.	TRBV21-1	.	TRBJ2-7	CASSPPGQWCEQYF	TGTGCCAGCAGTCCTCCGGGACAGTGGTGCGAGCAGTACTTC
.	TRBV18	TRBD1	TRBJ2-3	CASSPPGRGDTQYF	TGTGCCAGCTCACCACCGGGCAGGGGGGATACGCAGTATTTT
.	TRBV18	TRBD1	TRBJ1-2	CASSKGQAPNYGYTF	TGTGCCAGCTCAAAGGGACAGGCGCCTAACTATGGCTACACCTTC
.	TRBV6-4	.	TRBJ1-3	CATQGSFGNTIYF	TGTGCCACCCAGGGCAGCTTTGGAAACACCATATATTTT
.	TRBV7-9	.	TRBJ2-7	CASRSTREQYF	TGTGCCAGCAGATCGACTCGGGAGCAGTACTTC
.	TRBV7-9	TRBD2	TRBJ2-3	CASSFASSGSLGYTDTQYF	TGTGCCAGCAGCTTCGCGTCTAGCGGGAGCTTAGGCTACACAGATACGCAGTATTTT
.	TRBV11-3	.	TRBJ2-2	CASSLDQGGELFF	TGTGCCAGCAGCTTAGATCAAGGCGGGGAGCTGTTTTTT
.	TRBV7-3	TRBD1	TRBJ2-7	CASSRDRNYEQYF	TGTGCCAGCAGCCGGGACAGGAATTACGAGCAGTACTTC
.	TRBV7-2	TRBD1	TRBJ2-5	CASSLDQGAETQYF	TGTGCCAGCAGCTTAGATCAGGGGGCAGAGACCCAGTACTTC
.	TRBV6-1	.	TRBJ2-3	CASSGWGDSTDTQYF	TGTGCCAGCAGCGGATGGGGAGACTCAACAGATACGCAGTATTTT
.	TRBV5-8	.	TRBJ1-5	CASSLQAQPQHF	TGTGCCAGCAGCCTACAGGCGCAGCCCCAGCATTTT
.	TRBV5-1	.	TRBJ2-3	CASSPSSSTDTQYF	TGCGCCAGCAGCCCCTCGAGCAGCACAGATACGCAGTATTTT
.	TRBV19	TRBD1	TRBJ2-7	CASSTKGQGTYEQYF	TGTGCCAGTAGTACGAAAGGACAGGGGACGTACGAGCAGTACTTC
.	TRBV2	TRBD2	TRBJ2-2	CASWAGVTGELFF	TGTGCCAGCTGGGCGGGGGTAACCGGGGAGCTGTTTTTT
.	TRBV9	.	TRBJ2-5	CASSVASGTPQETQYF	TGTGCCAGCAGCGTAGCGTCAGGGACACCCCAAGAGACCCAGTACTTC
few	TRBV29-1	.	TRBJ1-2	CSVEGAGGGYTF	TGCAGCGTTGAAGGTGCGGGAGGCGGCTACACCTTC
.	TRBV5-1	TRBD1	TRBJ2-7	CASSGDSYYEQYF	TGCGCCAGCAGCGGGGACAGTTACTACGAGCAGTACTTC
.	TRBV2	.	TRBJ2-1	CASSEVREQFF	TGTGCCAGCAGTGAAGTTAGAGAGCAGTTCTTC
once	TRBV5-1	TRBD2	TRBJ2-1	CASSSSPGLAVPYNEQFF	TGCGCCAGCAGCTCGTCCCCGGGACTAGCGGTACCCTACAATGAGCAGTTCTTC
medium-sized	TRBV4-2	.	TRBJ2-3	CASSQGQLNTDTQYF	TGTGCCAGCAGCCAAGGCCAACTAAACACAGATACGCAGTATTTT
once	TRBV5-1	TRBD2	TRBJ2-7	CASSWGGYEQYF	TGCGCCAGCAGTTGGGGGGGCTACGAGCAGTACTTC
.	TRBV2	TRBD1	TRBJ1-2	CASNRQGNYGYTF	TGTGCCAGCAATCGACAGGGGAACTATGGCTACACCTTC
.	TRBV6-1	.	TRBJ2-1	CASIRDNTYNEQFF	TGTGCCAGCATCCGGGACAACACATACAATGAGCAGTTCTTC
.	TRBV6-5	.	TRBJ1-1	CASRETENTEAFF	TGTGCCAGCAGGGAGACAGAAAACACTGAAGCTTTCTTT
.	TRBV11-2	TRBD2	TRBJ2-7	CASRLSGVDEQYF	TGTGCCAGCAGATTAAGCGGGGTGGACGAGCAGTACTTC
.	TRBV19	TRBD1	TRBJ2-2	CASSLGTGGFAGELFF	TGTGCCAGTAGTTTGGGGACAGGGGGCTTCGCCGGGGAGCTGTTTTTT
.	TRBV2	TRBD1	TRBJ2-2	CASTLTQGRSTGELFF	TGTGCCAGCACTTTGACACAGGGGCGCTCAACCGGGGAGCTGTTTTTT
once	TRBV29-1	.	TRBJ2-5	CSAGAGRETQYF	TGCAGCGCAGGGGCCGGTCGAGAGACCCAGTACTTC
.	TRBV5-1	TRBD2	TRBJ2-5	CASSLLAGRYQETQYF	TGCGCCAGCAGCTTGCTAGCGGGCCGGTACCAAGAGACCCAGTACTTC
.	TRBV6-4	TRBD2	TRBJ2-7	CASSYPRTSGSYEQYF	TGTGCCAGCAGTTACCCTAGGACTAGCGGCTCCTACGAGCAGTACTTC
.	TRBV7-8	TRBD2	TRBJ2-5	CASSLSTPWRGSQETQYF	TGTGCCAGCAGCTTATCCACCCCGTGGCGGGGGAGCCAAGAGACCCAGTACTTC
.	TRBV7-8	TRBD1	TRBJ1-6	CASSVEQGNGSPLHF	TGTGCCAGCAGCGTTGAACAGGGGAATGGATCACCCCTCCACTTT
.	TRBV5-1	.	TRBJ2-3	CASSYTDTQYF	TGCGCCAGCAGCTACACAGATACGCAGTATTTT
.	TRBV5-1	.	TRBJ1-3	CASSLIQGLSGNTIYF	TGCGCCAGCAGCTTGATCCAGGGGCTTTCTGGAAACACCATATATTTT
.	TRBV9	TRBD1	TRBJ2-3	CASKGATDTQYF	TGTGCCAGCAAGGGGGCAACAGATACGCAGTATTTT
once	TRBV4-2	TRBD1	TRBJ1-6	CASSQDGTGISPLHF	TGTGCCAGCAGCCAAGATGGGACAGGGATTTCACCCCTCCACTTT
.	TRBV2	.	TRBJ1-2	CASSPGPGYGYTF	TGTGCCAGCAGCCCGGGACCGGGCTATGGCTACACCTTC